This T cell receptor beta chain was recovered during a study of blood T cell repertoires in COVID-19. For the study at large: Specimens from acute and convalescent COVID-19 originated in the United States, Italy and Spain.

TCRdb's table, derived via immunoSEQ multiplex PCR, lists solely in-frame clones and lacks some. The sample includes approximately 300,000 clones, around 90% of them seen just once. The CDR3 has 15 amino acids. CDR1 MNHEY and CDR2 SVGAGI come from the germline V gene. Losses at the gene ends were 5 bases for V and 4 bases for J; bases not matched to a gene: 5. This TCR was sampled from a woman in her twenties or thirties who had recovered from COVID-19. V is TRBV6-5 and J is TRBJ2-5, with 12 bases matching TRBD2. Sequencing was done on a sample of PBMCs or T cells enriched from blood (not recorded which). In DNA form, the CDR3 reads TGTGCCAGCAGTCGACTAGCGGGGGTGGGAGAGACCCAGTACTTC. As protein: CASSRLAGVGETQYF.